This paragraph reports one T cell receptor (beta chain). The antigen is undetermined. The same CDR3 arises from other DNA sequences in this sample as well. The record originates from a study of cytomegalovirus exposure and HLA in healthy donors. As for the study in general: Some 180 million T cells yielded 110 million or so unique TCR beta sequences in earlier analysis.

General study points: Researchers catalogued approximately 170 TCR beta chains as cytomegalovirus-associated.

Germline assignment: CDR1 KGHSH and CDR2 LQKENI. This CDR3 region has 16 residues. The V segment lost 3 bases and the J segment 3 bases; nucleotides outside the gene matches: 4. The PCR contained 60 Vbeta and 13 Jbeta primers. TCRdb's table, derived via immunoSEQ multiplex PCR, lists solely in-frame clones and lacks some. There are 40,000 to 55,000 clones in the sample, with 6.1% held by the top ten. This sequence was found in a male donor in good health and CMV-seropositive. The source material was PBMCs. The rearrangement links TRBV18 to TRBJ2-1, with 11 bases matching TRBD2. The CDR3 DNA is TGTGCCAGCTCACCTCCCGGGACTAGCGGCTACAATGAGCAGTTCTTC. This translates into CASSPPGTSGYNEQFF. Together with reference TRBV18 and TRBJ2-1, the CDR3 gives the full variable domain: NAGVMQNPRHLVRRRGQEARLRCSPMKGHSHVYWYRQLPEEGLKFMVYLQKENIIDESGMPKERFSAEFPKEGPSILRIQQVVRGDSAAYFCASSPPGTSGYNEQFFGPGTRLTVL.